This T cell receptor beta chain stems from a study of blood T cell repertoires in COVID-19. Study details: T cells, B-cell-depleted T cells, or PBMCs provided the cDNA or gDNA that served as material.

The table lists this clone with a count of one. Assay: immunoSEQ multiplex PCR; the TCRdb copy retains only in-frame clones and omits some. The data contain about 34,000 clones, around 85% of them seen just once; the ten biggest clones take up about 15%. The sample was peripheral blood. This clonotype was sampled from a human donor with acute or convalescent COVID-19. The donor label of this sample is uncertain.

CDR3 in amino acids: CASSPPSVGGYGYTF. CDR3 bases: TGTGCCAGCTCACCACCGTCGGTGGGGGGATATGGCTACACCTTC. The chain has TRBV18 and TRBJ1-2, with D possibly TRBD1 on 5 matching bases. This CDR3 is 15 amino acids long. Trimming shortened V by 0 bases and J by 5 bases, and 13 bases separated the two germline ends. CDR1 is KGHSH, CDR2 LQKENI, per germline. The full variable domain, in which reference TRBV18 and TRBJ1-2 provide the parts outside the CDR3, is NAGVMQNPRHLVRRRGQEARLRCSPMKGHSHVYWYRQLPEEGLKFMVYLQKENIIDESGMPKERFSAEFPKEGPSILRIQQVVRGDSAAYFCASSPPSVGGYGYTFGSGTRLTVV.